A selection of T cell receptor beta chains follows, all from one sample in a study of regulatory T cells in long-lasting Graves disease. TCRdb passed the multiplex PCR reads through MiXCR, listing each CDR3 protein once. The data hold 400,000 to 500,000 distinct CDR3 sequences, with around a fifth observed a single time. Sequencing was performed on peripheral blood mononuclear cells (PBMCs), taken when the disease was refractory, from a patient treated with antithyroid drugs. All receptors derive from a female donor with Graves disease. Both conserved end residues are part of each CDR3. The D gene is left open where the match is weak. Size values are once, few and many counts, or a class for expanded clones, and some rows have none.

d_gene: .
j_gene: TRBJ1-4
v_gene: TRBV25-1
abundance: .
CDR3nt: TGTGCCAGCAGTTATATGGAAAAACTGTTTTTT
CDR3aa: CASSYMEKLFF

d_gene: TRBD2
j_gene: TRBJ2-3
v_gene: TRBV6-2/TRBV6-3
abundance: .
CDR3nt: TGTGCCAGCAGTAGCGGGAGGATAGATACGCAGTATTTT
CDR3aa: CASSSGRIDTQYF

d_gene: .
j_gene: TRBJ1-2
v_gene: TRBV3-1
abundance: .
CDR3nt: TGTGCCAGCAGCCAAGGGGAGGATAATCTCTATGGCTACACCTTC
CDR3aa: CASSQGEDNLYGYTF

d_gene: TRBD2
j_gene: TRBJ2-1
v_gene: TRBV11-2
abundance: .
CDR3nt: TGTGCCAGCAGCCCCCCCTTTAGCGGGAGACGCAATGAGCAGTTCTTC
CDR3aa: CASSPPFSGRRNEQFF

d_gene: TRBD1
j_gene: TRBJ1-2
v_gene: TRBV19
abundance: many
CDR3nt: TGTGCCAGTAGCACCCGACAGGGCAACTATGGCTACACCTTC
CDR3aa: CASSTRQGNYGYTF

d_gene: .
j_gene: TRBJ1-3
v_gene: TRBV5-1
abundance: few
CDR3nt: TGCGCCAGCAGCTTGGATACAAACTCTGGAAACACCATATATTTT
CDR3aa: CASSLDTNSGNTIYF

d_gene: .
j_gene: TRBJ2-7
v_gene: TRBV28
abundance: .
CDR3nt: TGTGCCAGCACCCCCCCCCCCGGGGACGAGCAGTACTTC
CDR3aa: CASTPPPGDEQYF

d_gene: TRBD2
j_gene: TRBJ2-7
v_gene: TRBV7-9
abundance: many
CDR3nt: TGTGCCAGCAGCTTAGGACTAGCCAACGAGCAGTACTTC
CDR3aa: CASSLGLANEQYF

d_gene: TRBD1
j_gene: TRBJ1-5
v_gene: TRBV28
abundance: many
CDR3nt: TGTGCCAGCAGTTCCAGACAGGGCAGGAGCAATCAGCCCCAGCATTTT
CDR3aa: CASSSRQGRSNQPQHF

d_gene: .
j_gene: TRBJ1-1
v_gene: TRBV30
abundance: few
CDR3nt: TGTGCCTGGAGTTCTCGGAGGGACACTGAAGCTTTCTTT
CDR3aa: CAWSSRRDTEAFF

d_gene: .
j_gene: TRBJ2-5
v_gene: TRBV2
abundance: many
CDR3nt: TGTGCCAGCAGGGTCCAAGAGACCCAGTACTTC
CDR3aa: CASRVQETQYF

d_gene: .
j_gene: TRBJ2-1
v_gene: TRBV24-1
abundance: .
CDR3nt: TGTGCCACCAGTGCTAGCTCCTACAATGAGCAGTTCTTC
CDR3aa: CATSASSYNEQFF

d_gene: TRBD1
j_gene: TRBJ1-2
v_gene: TRBV5-4
abundance: .
CDR3nt: TGTGCCAGCAGCTGGAACCGGGACAGTGGAGGAGGCTACACCTTC
CDR3aa: CASSWNRDSGGGYTF

d_gene: TRBD1
j_gene: TRBJ2-1
v_gene: TRBV7-2
abundance: few
CDR3nt: TGTGCCGGCAGCTCAGTCCGGGACAGGCTCAATGAGCAGTTCTTC
CDR3aa: CAGSSVRDRLNEQFF

d_gene: .
j_gene: TRBJ2-6
v_gene: TRBV12-3/TRBV12-4
abundance: many
CDR3nt: TGTGCCAGCAGTTTTGGGGTTGGGGCCAACGTCCTGACTTTC
CDR3aa: CASSFGVGANVLTF

d_gene: TRBD1
j_gene: TRBJ1-1
v_gene: TRBV12-3/TRBV12-4
abundance: .
CDR3nt: TGTGCCAGCAGATACGCGGGACAGGGCGTATGGGGCACTGAAGCTTTCTTT
CDR3aa: CASRYAGQGVWGTEAFF

d_gene: TRBD1
j_gene: TRBJ2-7
v_gene: TRBV28
abundance: few
CDR3nt: TGTGCCAGCAGTTACCGGGACAGGGCTCCCTACGAGCAGTACTTC
CDR3aa: CASSYRDRAPYEQYF

d_gene: .
j_gene: TRBJ2-5
v_gene: TRBV3-2
abundance: many
CDR3nt: TGTGCCAGCAGCTCCACGCAAGAGACCCAGTACTTC
CDR3aa: CASSSTQETQYF

d_gene: .
j_gene: TRBJ2-2
v_gene: TRBV20-1
abundance: .
CDR3nt: TGCAGTGCAACCAGGGGCGGAATGAACACCGGGGAGCTGTTTTTT
CDR3aa: CSATRGGMNTGELFF

d_gene: .
j_gene: TRBJ1-1
v_gene: TRBV13
abundance: .
CDR3nt: TGTGCCAGCAGCTCCCGAGACCCAAGCATTCGGAACACTGAAGCTTTCTTT
CDR3aa: CASSSRDPSIRNTEAFF

d_gene: .
j_gene: TRBJ2-2
v_gene: TRBV11-1
abundance: many
CDR3nt: TGTGCCAGCACCATTGCGGGTATCACCGGGGAGCTGTTTTTT
CDR3aa: CASTIAGITGELFF

d_gene: TRBD1
j_gene: TRBJ1-3
v_gene: TRBV20-1
abundance: .
CDR3nt: TGCAGTGCTAACGTACCAGCAGGGGGCTCTGGAAACACCATATATTTT
CDR3aa: CSANVPAGGSGNTIYF

d_gene: TRBD2
j_gene: TRBJ2-1
v_gene: TRBV10-3
abundance: .
CDR3nt: TGTGCCATCAGTGAGTGGCGGGAGGACAATGAGCAGTTCTTC
CDR3aa: CAISEWREDNEQFF

d_gene: .
j_gene: TRBJ2-2
v_gene: TRBV10-3
abundance: .
CDR3nt: TGTGCCATCAGTGAGTCCGGGGCTGACGGGGAGCTGTTTTTT
CDR3aa: CAISESGADGELFF

d_gene: TRBD1
j_gene: TRBJ2-2
v_gene: TRBV12-3/TRBV12-4
abundance: many
CDR3nt: TGTGCCAGCAGCCCAGGGGGCGGCACCGGGGAGCTGTTTTTT
CDR3aa: CASSPGGGTGELFF

d_gene: TRBD1
j_gene: TRBJ1-5
v_gene: TRBV5-5
abundance: .
CDR3nt: TGTGCCAGCAGCGGAACGTCGGGACAGGGAAGGTGGAAGCCCCAGCATTTT
CDR3aa: CASSGTSGQGRWKPQHF

d_gene: TRBD1
j_gene: TRBJ1-2
v_gene: TRBV28
abundance: many
CDR3nt: TGTGCCAGCAGTCCCAGGGGGCCTGCCGTGGGCTATGGCTACACCTTC
CDR3aa: CASSPRGPAVGYGYTF

d_gene: .
j_gene: TRBJ2-5
v_gene: TRBV20-1
abundance: .
CDR3nt: TGCAGTGCACAGGACGAGCAAGAGACCCAGTACTTC
CDR3aa: CSAQDEQETQYF

d_gene: .
j_gene: TRBJ2-5
v_gene: TRBV7-8
abundance: many
CDR3nt: TGTGCCAGCAGCTCCAGCCCCAACACAGGGAATAAAGAGACCCAGTACTTC
CDR3aa: CASSSSPNTGNKETQYF

d_gene: TRBD2
j_gene: TRBJ2-5
v_gene: TRBV29-1
abundance: many
CDR3nt: TGCAGCGTCGGGAGGGGCCGACCCAGAGAGACCCAGTACTTC
CDR3aa: CSVGRGRPRETQYF

d_gene: .
j_gene: TRBJ1-5
v_gene: TRBV19
abundance: .
CDR3nt: TGTGCCAGTAGTATAACAGGTTCTCATAGCAATCAGCCCCAGCATTTT
CDR3aa: CASSITGSHSNQPQHF

d_gene: .
j_gene: TRBJ1-2
v_gene: TRBV20-1
abundance: many
CDR3nt: TGCAGTGCTACCAGGGAATACTATGGCTACACCTTC
CDR3aa: CSATREYYGYTF

d_gene: .
j_gene: TRBJ2-2
v_gene: TRBV6-1
abundance: few
CDR3nt: TGTGCCAGCGGACTTGCCATCAACACCGGGGAGCTGTTTTTT
CDR3aa: CASGLAINTGELFF

d_gene: .
j_gene: TRBJ1-2
v_gene: TRBV28
abundance: .
CDR3nt: TGTGCCAGCTTGGGGGGCTTTGGCTACACCTTC
CDR3aa: CASLGGFGYTF

d_gene: TRBD1
j_gene: TRBJ1-1
v_gene: TRBV15
abundance: many
CDR3nt: TGTGCCACCAGCAGAGAGGGACAGGTGAACACTGAAGCTTTCTTT
CDR3aa: CATSREGQVNTEAFF

d_gene: TRBD2
j_gene: TRBJ2-7
v_gene: TRBV5-1
abundance: .
CDR3nt: TGCGCCAGCAAACCTACTAGCGGGATCCACGAGCAGTACTTC
CDR3aa: CASKPTSGIHEQYF

d_gene: .
j_gene: TRBJ1-5
v_gene: TRBV20-1
abundance: many
CDR3nt: TGCAGTGCCACCTGGGGATATAGCAATCAGCCCCAGCATTTT
CDR3aa: CSATWGYSNQPQHF

d_gene: .
j_gene: TRBJ1-6
v_gene: TRBV11-2
abundance: many
CDR3nt: TGTGCCAGCAGCTTAGAGGCGCAAAATTCACCCCTCCACTTT
CDR3aa: CASSLEAQNSPLHF

d_gene: .
j_gene: TRBJ1-6
v_gene: TRBV20-1
abundance: few
CDR3nt: TGCAGTGCTCCCCTGACAGAAGGGACCCTCCACTTT
CDR3aa: CSAPLTEGTLHF

d_gene: TRBD1
j_gene: TRBJ1-2
v_gene: TRBV20-1
abundance: few
CDR3nt: TGCAGTGTTCTCAGGGGGTACTATGGCTACACCTTC
CDR3aa: CSVLRGYYGYTF

d_gene: .
j_gene: TRBJ2-5
v_gene: TRBV18
abundance: few
CDR3nt: TGTGCCAGCTCACCACCGGTCCGGGCCCAAGAGACCCAGTACTTC
CDR3aa: CASSPPVRAQETQYF

d_gene: .
j_gene: TRBJ2-3
v_gene: TRBV25-1
abundance: .
CDR3nt: TGTGCCAGCAGTTTGCACACTTCCACAGATACGCAGTATTTT
CDR3aa: CASSLHTSTDTQYF

d_gene: TRBD2
j_gene: TRBJ2-7
v_gene: TRBV27
abundance: many
CDR3nt: TGTGCCAGCAGTTTATCGATTATTAGCGGGGGCTCCTACGAGCAGTACTTC
CDR3aa: CASSLSIISGGSYEQYF

d_gene: .
j_gene: TRBJ2-7
v_gene: TRBV28
abundance: many
CDR3nt: TGTGCCAGCCTCTACGAGCAGTACTTC
CDR3aa: CASLYEQYF

d_gene: .
j_gene: TRBJ2-7
v_gene: TRBV5-5
abundance: .
CDR3nt: TGTGCCAGCAGCTTGGTTGCACAGGGAAACGAGCAGTACTTC
CDR3aa: CASSLVAQGNEQYF

d_gene: .
j_gene: TRBJ2-5
v_gene: TRBV13
abundance: few
CDR3nt: TGTGCCAGCAGCCCCCTGGGGGTGAGAGAAGAGACCCAGTACTTC
CDR3aa: CASSPLGVREETQYF

d_gene: .
j_gene: TRBJ2-3
v_gene: TRBV5-1
abundance: .
CDR3nt: TGCGCCAGCAGCTTGGATGGCGTCTCTAGCACAGATACGCAGTATTTT
CDR3aa: CASSLDGVSSTDTQYF

d_gene: .
j_gene: TRBJ2-2
v_gene: TRBV20-1
abundance: few
CDR3nt: TGCAGTGCTAGAGTCCCAGGGAGAGCCCACACCGGGGAGCTGTTTTTT
CDR3aa: CSARVPGRAHTGELFF

d_gene: TRBD1
j_gene: TRBJ1-1
v_gene: TRBV7-2
abundance: .
CDR3nt: TGTGCCAGCAGCCGCCGGGACAGACTTGGGACTGAAGCTTTCTTT
CDR3aa: CASSRRDRLGTEAFF

d_gene: .
j_gene: TRBJ1-1
v_gene: TRBV30
abundance: few
CDR3nt: TGTGCCTGGAGTTACGGGGGAATGAACACTGAAGCTTTCTTT
CDR3aa: CAWSYGGMNTEAFF

d_gene: .
j_gene: TRBJ2-2
v_gene: TRBV7-9
abundance: .
CDR3nt: TGTGCCAGCAGCCCCGCGGGACAGCCCTCCGGGGAGCTGTTTTTT
CDR3aa: CASSPAGQPSGELFF

d_gene: .
j_gene: TRBJ2-5
v_gene: TRBV5-4
abundance: few
CDR3nt: TGTGCCAGCAGCGCTGATATCGGTGGAGAGACCCAGTACTTC
CDR3aa: CASSADIGGETQYF

d_gene: .
j_gene: TRBJ1-2
v_gene: TRBV14
abundance: many
CDR3nt: TGTGCCAGCAGCCAAGGAAGGGTATGGAACTATGGCTACACCTTC
CDR3aa: CASSQGRVWNYGYTF

d_gene: TRBD1
j_gene: TRBJ1-5
v_gene: TRBV6-1
abundance: many
CDR3nt: TGTGCCAGCAGCCGGACAGGCTATAGCAATCAGCCCCAGCATTTT
CDR3aa: CASSRTGYSNQPQHF

d_gene: .
j_gene: TRBJ1-3
v_gene: TRBV20-1
abundance: .
CDR3nt: TGCAGTGCTAGAGTAACAAGAGGAAACACCATATATTTT
CDR3aa: CSARVTRGNTIYF

d_gene: TRBD1
j_gene: TRBJ1-1
v_gene: TRBV12-3/TRBV12-4
abundance: many
CDR3nt: TGTGCCAGCAGTCCGACAGGGGGTAGGACTGAAGCTTTCTTT
CDR3aa: CASSPTGGRTEAFF

d_gene: .
j_gene: TRBJ2-5
v_gene: TRBV7-2
abundance: many
CDR3nt: TGTGCCAGCAGGAACTTTCTTGGGGAGACCCAGTACTTC
CDR3aa: CASRNFLGETQYF

d_gene: .
j_gene: TRBJ2-4
v_gene: TRBV18
abundance: few
CDR3nt: TGTGCCAGCTCACCAGGATCAGCGTTCGGAAACATTCAGTACTTC
CDR3aa: CASSPGSAFGNIQYF

d_gene: .
j_gene: TRBJ1-2
v_gene: TRBV9
abundance: few
CDR3nt: TGTGCCAGCAGCGAGGGCCGGGACACCAGGAGGTATGGCTACACCTTC
CDR3aa: CASSEGRDTRRYGYTF